A selection of T cell receptor beta chains follows, all from one sample in a study of identical twins. A single record per CDR3 protein comes from TCRdb applying MiXCR to the 5' RACE reads. The data show about 660,000 distinct CDR3 sequences, around 8.6% seen once. This same sample was also part of a study on yellow fever vaccine responses in identical twins.

The material sequenced was PBMCs. The receptors stem from a young woman in good health. The CDR3 runs from the conserved cysteine through the conserved F or W. A D gene is named only where the DNA matches it firmly. Some rows have no size entry. The others give once, few or many, or a class for an expanded clone.

J gene: TRBJ2-1
D gene: TRBD2
V gene: TRBV20-1
CDR3 length: 13
clone size: NA
CDR3 protein: CSAGRGGYNEQFF
CDR3 DNA: TGCAGTGCTGGGCGGGGGGGATACAATGAGCAGTTCTTC

J gene: TRBJ2-7
D gene: TRBD2
V gene: TRBV20-1
CDR3 length: 12
clone size: few
CDR3 protein: CSAIPGGYEQYF
CDR3 DNA: TGCAGTGCAATTCCGGGAGGCTACGAGCAGTACTTC

J gene: TRBJ2-2
D gene: TRBD2
V gene: TRBV5-1
CDR3 length: 16
clone size: few
CDR3 protein: CASSLTGLAYTGELFF
CDR3 DNA: TGCGCCAGCAGCCTGACAGGACTAGCGTACACCGGGGAGCTGTTTTTT

J gene: TRBJ2-3
D gene: TRBD2
V gene: TRBV10-3
CDR3 length: 16
clone size: few
CDR3 protein: CAISESGGAGADTQYF
CDR3 DNA: TGTGCCATCAGTGAGTCTGGCGGGGCGGGGGCAGATACGCAGTATTTT

J gene: TRBJ2-5
D gene: TRBD1
V gene: TRBV7-7
CDR3 length: 13
clone size: NA
CDR3 protein: CASSPDRAKTQYF
CDR3 DNA: TGTGCTAGCAGCCCAGACAGGGCAAAGACCCAGTACTTC

J gene: TRBJ2-2
D gene: NA
V gene: TRBV7-2
CDR3 length: 15
clone size: many
CDR3 protein: CASSITGINTGELFF
CDR3 DNA: TGTGCCAGCAGTATTACCGGAATTAACACCGGGGAGCTGTTTTTT

J gene: TRBJ1-5
D gene: NA
V gene: TRBV12-3/TRBV12-4
CDR3 length: 15
clone size: few
CDR3 protein: CASSFGGNSNQPQHF
CDR3 DNA: TGTGCCAGCAGTTTCGGGGGGAATAGCAATCAGCCCCAGCATTTT

J gene: TRBJ2-7
D gene: TRBD1
V gene: TRBV14
CDR3 length: 15
clone size: few
CDR3 protein: CASSPSAGQGYEQYF
CDR3 DNA: TGTGCCAGCAGCCCCTCAGCGGGACAGGGATACGAGCAGTACTTC

J gene: TRBJ2-6
D gene: NA
V gene: TRBV25-1
CDR3 length: 13
clone size: few
CDR3 protein: CASIEPGANVLTF
CDR3 DNA: TGTGCCAGCATCGAGCCTGGGGCCAACGTCCTGACTTTC

J gene: TRBJ1-5
D gene: NA
V gene: TRBV19
CDR3 length: 15
clone size: few
CDR3 protein: CASSIQPPSNQPQHF
CDR3 DNA: TGTGCCAGTAGTATCCAACCTCCTAGCAATCAGCCCCAGCATTTT

J gene: TRBJ2-5
D gene: NA
V gene: TRBV5-1
CDR3 length: 14
clone size: many
CDR3 protein: CASSLVGDQETQYF
CDR3 DNA: TGCGCCAGCAGCTTGGTGGGAGATCAAGAGACCCAGTACTTC

J gene: TRBJ2-1
D gene: NA
V gene: TRBV28
CDR3 length: 22
clone size: NA
CDR3 protein: CASSLILSRTAQPGSSYNEQFF
CDR3 DNA: TGTGCCAGCAGTTTAATTCTCTCCCGGACAGCCCAACCTGGCAGCTCCTACAATGAGCAGTTCTTC

J gene: TRBJ1-6
D gene: TRBD1
V gene: TRBV20-1
CDR3 length: 10
clone size: NA
CDR3 protein: CSAIGTGTTF
CDR3 DNA: TGCAGTGCTATCGGGACAGGGACTACTTTT

J gene: TRBJ1-5
D gene: NA
V gene: TRBV20-1
CDR3 length: 16
clone size: many
CDR3 protein: CSARDGRIYSNQPQHF
CDR3 DNA: TGCAGTGCTAGAGACGGCAGGATCTATAGCAATCAGCCCCAGCATTTT

J gene: TRBJ1-2
D gene: NA
V gene: TRBV27
CDR3 length: 13
clone size: NA
CDR3 protein: CASRADFPYGYTF
CDR3 DNA: TGTGCCAGCAGGGCTGACTTCCCCTATGGCTACACCTTC

J gene: TRBJ2-6
D gene: NA
V gene: TRBV4-1
CDR3 length: 21
clone size: few
CDR3 protein: CASSQDFYPGGRYSGANVLTF
CDR3 DNA: TGCGCCAGCAGCCAAGATTTTTACCCCGGAGGGCGGTACTCTGGGGCCAACGTCCTGACTTTC

J gene: TRBJ2-4
D gene: NA
V gene: TRBV27
CDR3 length: 16
clone size: NA
CDR3 protein: CASSPSGGLAKNIQYF
CDR3 DNA: TGTGCCAGCAGTCCCTCAGGGGGGCTTGCCAAAAACATTCAGTACTTC

J gene: TRBJ2-1
D gene: TRBD2
V gene: TRBV5-6
CDR3 length: 16
clone size: NA
CDR3 protein: CASSSLGAGGNFEQFF
CDR3 DNA: TGTGCCAGCAGCTCTTTGGGAGCGGGGGGGAACTTTGAGCAGTTCTTC

J gene: TRBJ2-3
D gene: NA
V gene: TRBV5-1
CDR3 length: 12
clone size: NA
CDR3 protein: CASNLDADTQYF
CDR3 DNA: TGCGCCAGCAACCTAGACGCAGATACGCAGTATTTT

J gene: TRBJ2-3
D gene: NA
V gene: TRBV24-1
CDR3 length: 16
clone size: few
CDR3 protein: CATSALPPGSADTQYF
CDR3 DNA: TGTGCCACCAGTGCCCTCCCTCCGGGATCGGCAGATACGCAGTATTTT

J gene: TRBJ2-7
D gene: NA
V gene: TRBV20-1
CDR3 length: 14
clone size: NA
CDR3 protein: CSAARGLHSYEQYF
CDR3 DNA: TGCAGTGCTGCCCGGGGGCTCCACTCCTACGAGCAGTACTTC

J gene: TRBJ2-1
D gene: NA
V gene: TRBV19
CDR3 length: 14
clone size: NA
CDR3 protein: CASSIGSGINEQFF
CDR3 DNA: TGTGCCAGTAGTATAGGTTCAGGGATTAATGAGCAGTTCTTC

J gene: TRBJ2-1
D gene: TRBD2
V gene: TRBV27
CDR3 length: 14
clone size: many
CDR3 protein: CASTYSGDSNEQFF
CDR3 DNA: TGTGCCAGCACTTATAGCGGGGACTCCAATGAGCAGTTCTTC

J gene: TRBJ2-3
D gene: NA
V gene: TRBV27
CDR3 length: 14
clone size: NA
CDR3 protein: CASGLGKRTDTQYF
CDR3 DNA: TGTGCCAGCGGTCTGGGGAAACGCACAGATACGCAGTATTTT

J gene: TRBJ2-7
D gene: NA
V gene: TRBV5-1
CDR3 length: 15
clone size: few
CDR3 protein: CASSRTATGNYEQYF
CDR3 DNA: TGCGCCAGCAGCAGAACGGCCACCGGGAACTACGAGCAGTACTTC